This T cell receptor beta chain was sequenced for a study of shared clonotypes between healthy human individuals. Study outcomes and limitations: Rarefaction demonstrated incomplete sorted-subset sequencing despite large depth. With a handful of donors compared, 4.5% to 6.5% of naive CD4 clonotypes were shared. Clonotypes shared by all four donors outscored non-shared clonotypes in generation probability.

Generated by immunoSEQ multiplex PCR, the TCRdb table keeps only in-frame clones and is missing some. The table lists approximately 1,000,000 clones, approximately 80% of them singletons, with approximately 0.5% in the top ten. There are a few counts of this clone. What it binds is unknown. The same CDR3 also results from other DNA sequences found in this sample. CDR1 and CDR2 from the germline V gene are SGDLS and YYNGEE. This CDR3 comprises 14 residues. Between the trimmed V and J ends, which lost 2 bases and 1 base, there was a span of 7 bases. All donors qualified as healthy HIV-negative adults and had experienced no recent acute infections or vaccinations.

This clonotype was obtained from a man aged 18-30 years in good health. Some clones in this sample may be carry-over from other donors' samples. The material sequenced was memory CD4+ T cells from PBMCs. The subset here: CD45RA-negative fraction. V is TRBV9 and J is TRBJ2-1, with a weak D call TRBD2 (5 bases). CDR3 DNA sequence: TGTGCCAGCAGCGTGACGGGGTCCTACAATGAGCAGTTCTTC. Residues: CASSVTGSYNEQFF.